This TCR beta chain derives from a study of sequential checkpoint blockade in melanoma (dated by TCRdb to the late 2010s). Background on the whole study: Patients were assigned by 1:1 randomization to either first-line nivolumab followed by ipilimumab (arm A) or ipilimumab followed by nivolumab (arm B). In roughly 80% of the matched pre- and post-treatment tumor biopsy pairs, both biopsies came from the same lesion. DNA from roughly 92 pretreatment melanoma tumor samples was subjected to TCRbeta immunosequencing. For about two dozen patients, matched tumor biopsies were obtained before treatment and at week 13, following single-agent nivolumab (arm A) or ipilimumab (arm B). Maintenance nivolumab was given following each of the two trial sequences.

What the treatment or condition label conveys for this sample: randomized to nivolumab then ipilimumab (arm A) or the reverse (arm B). None of the trial patients had been given prior DNA-damaging chemotherapy. Samples were obtained from patients with melanoma enrolled in CheckMate 064, a randomized, open-label phase II trial of sequential checkpoint blockade. Genomic DNA from formalin-fixed paraffin-embedded (FFPE) tissue samples was used for tumor TCR sequencing. CDR1 and CDR2 are drawn from the germline V gene: SGHRS, YFSETQ. Its CDR3 holds 18 amino acids, cysteine through phenylalanine. Left in the record is the CDR3 DNA by itself, 54 bases read in frame from the first base. Between the V and J ends, shortened by 1 base and 3 bases respectively, the junction contains 20 bases. Summary of the overall study and its limitations: In the nivolumab-first arm (arm A), an association was found between pretreatment tumor TIL clonality and response (P = .04). Tumor T-cell fraction and clonality were correlated with PD-L1 staining and CD8+ T-cell counts, but not with mutational load. Validation of the response-prediction model combining TCR metrics and mutation burden is needed in larger, independent patient cohorts. Within-arm analyses of tumor T-cell fraction were constrained by small sample sizes and reduced statistical power. Patients whose tumor T-cell fraction and clonality increased by week 13 were about 30 times more likely to achieve clinical benefit.

The immunoSEQ Assay was used to immunosequence TCRbeta CDR3 regions from genomic DNA. Genomic DNA was amplified by bias-controlled multiplex PCR before high-throughput sequencing. For the original study's pipeline: To quantify the absolute abundance of each unique TCRbeta CDR3 region, the sequences were collapsed and filtered. Clonality was defined as 1 minus Pielou's evenness and was calculated using productive rearrangements only. Tumor T-cell fraction was calculated by normalizing TCRbeta template counts to usable DNA, which was estimated from several housekeeping genes. Clones with significantly greater frequencies in on-treatment versus baseline samples were identified using a previously published method. This immuneACCESS table, as held by TCRdb, lists in-frame sequences with V and J called but not all clones. Of the missing ones, under half trace to an unresolved V gene in checked studies; the others have no known cause. That table supplies the V and J calls and clone size; D and trimming were determined from the DNA. The sample table records about 11,000 clones; 25% to 30% of these occur just once. Over 25% of the sample rests with the top ten.

Worth noting for this clone: Its specific antigen is unknown. The record has no base qualities; no much larger clone is one base away.

This clonotype originated in a human donor with melanoma. The chain joins TRBV5-1 to TRBJ2-4; TRBD1 is perhaps the D gene, given 6 matching bases. Sequenced here: tumor tissue (inferred from file names), sampled from a patient given nivolumab and ipilimumab in sequence. The DNA sequence reads TGCGCCAGCAGCTTGACAGGGATAAGGGATACAAGCAAAAACATTCAGTACTTC. Translated, this gives CASSLTGIRDTSKNIQYF. Beyond the CDR3, the reference TRBV5-1 and TRBJ2-4 genes provide the residues; the full variable domain reads: KAGVTQTPRYLIKTRGQQVTLSCSPISGHRSVSWYQQTPGQGLQFLFEYFSETQRNKGNFPGRFSGRQFSNSRSEMNVSTLELGDSALYLCASSLTGIRDTSKNIQYFGAGTRLSVL.